The T cell receptor (beta chain) described here comes from a study of T cells in Graves' hyperthyroidism and ophthalmopathy. In its sample, this clonotype was seen many times. With 0 bases removed from V and 3 bases from J, the gap between germline ends came to 8 bases. Germline CDR1 reads MNHNS; CDR2 reads SASEGT. This CDR3 contains 14 residues. Disease duration under 2 months; hyperthyroidism patients were aged 18 to 65. RNA transcripts gave rise to amplified TCR beta CDR3 regions. During a first-round RT-PCR of the TCR CDR3, the HTBI primer set was used. TCRdb analysed the multiplex PCR reads with MiXCR anew, one entry per CDR3 protein. The sample lists about 550,000 distinct CDR3 sequences, around 20% occurring once.

The rearrangement joins TRBV6-1 to TRBJ1-2; TRBD1 is a possible D gene (5 bases). This clonotype was sampled from a man aged 18 to 29 with Graves' hyperthyroidism. Sequenced sample: blood. The CDR3 loop reads CASSEALGDYGYTF. In nucleotides, the CDR3 is TGTGCCAGCAGTGAAGCGTTAGGGGACTATGGCTACACCTTC.